The next 14 T cell receptor beta chains were all read from a single sample in a study of T cells in Graves' hyperthyroidism and ophthalmopathy. Amplified TCR beta CDR3 regions came from RNA transcripts. In the first-round RT-PCR of the TCR CDR3, the HTBI primer set was used. TCRdb passed the multiplex PCR reads through MiXCR, listing each CDR3 protein once. The table has roughly 600,000 distinct CDR3 sequences, roughly 15% seen once. The sequenced sample consisted of blood. Source of these receptors: a woman aged 45 to 65 with Graves' ophthalmopathy.

In its sample, this clonotype was seen a few times. The chain employs TRBV27 and TRBJ1-5, with D unclear. Germline CDR1 is MNHEY and CDR2 is SMNVEV (reference sequence). Between the trimmed V and J ends, which lost 7 bases and 3 bases, there was a span of 28 bases. The CDR3 is 19 amino acids. The CDR3 here is CASKRFGSLGTISNQPQHF. The CDR3 DNA reads as TGTGCCAGCAAACGTTTCGGGAGTCTGGGCACAATTTCCAATCAGCCCCAGCATTTT.

This clonotype was detected many times. The chain has TRBV7-9 and TRBJ1-1, with TRBD1 as a possible D gene (5 bases). Germline CDR1 and CDR2: SEHNR and FQNEAQ (reference sequence). The ends were cut back, 5 bases at V and 4 bases at J, with 17 bases in the middle. The CDR3 length is 15 residues. CDR3 residues: CASSKRSGHGTEAFF. The DNA for the CDR3 is TGTGCCAGCAGCAAACGTTCAGGGCATGGCACTGAAGCTTTCTTT.

This clonotype was counted between two and nine times. The rearrangement joins TRBV28 to TRBJ2-7; TRBD1 is a possible D gene (6 bases). From germline, CDR1 is MDHEN and CDR2 SYDVKM. Between the trimmed V and J ends, which lost 3 bases and 7 bases, there was a span of 13 bases. The CDR3 loop spans 13 amino acids. CDR3 in DNA: TGTGCCAGCAGTTTTTTCACAGGGCAAGAGCAGTACTTC. Its protein product is CASSFFTGQEQYF. Based on the CDR3 plus reference TRBV28 and TRBJ2-7, the full variable domain is DVKVTQSSRYLVKRTGEKVFLECVQDMDHENMFWYRQDPGLGLRLIYFSYDVKMKEKGDIPEGYSVSREKKERFSLILESASTNQTSMYLCASSFFTGQEQYFGPGTRLTVT.

This clonotype was recorded at least ten times. The chain carries TRBV7-8 and TRBJ2-1, with TRBD2 identical over 12 bases. Per germline, CDR1 SGHVS and CDR2 FQNEAQ. J gave up 2 bases and V 5 bases, and 13 bases lay outside the gene matches. The CDR3 contains 19 residues. CDR3 in amino acids: CASSQRGASGRATYNEQFF. CDR3 sequence (DNA): TGTGCCAGCAGCCAGCGCGGGGCTAGCGGGAGGGCCACCTACAATGAGCAGTTCTTC. The whole variable domain, remainder taken from reference TRBV7-8 and TRBJ2-1, is GAGVSQSPRYKVAKRGQDVALRCDPISGHVSLFWYQQALGQGPEFLTYFQNEAQLDKSGLPSDRFFAERPEGSVSTLKIQRTQQEDSAVYLCASSQRGASGRATYNEQFFGPGTRLTVL.

The rearrangement joins TRBV5-5 to TRBJ2-1, with D maybe TRBD2 (6 bases). The CDR3 contains 11 residues. Per germline, CDR1 SGHKS and CDR2 YYEKEE (reference sequence). V was pared by 5 bases and J by 12 bases, with 12 bases between. The CDR3 region has the DNA TGTGCCAGCAGTAGCGGCCGGGGGCAGTTCTTC. It codes for CASSSGRGQFF.

The rearrangement links TRBV20-1 to TRBJ2-1; 15 bases are shared with TRBD2. In germline, CDR1 is DFQATT, CDR2 SNEGSKA (reference sequence). The CDR3 is made up of 17 amino acids. The V segment lost 6 bases and the J segment 0 bases; nucleotides outside the gene matches: 6. DNA for the CDR3: TGCAGTGCGAGGACTAGCGGGAGGGGGGCCTCCTACAATGAGCAGTTCTTC. It encodes CSARTSGRGASYNEQFF.

A remark on this clonotype: This may arise from a read error, as a much more abundant clone is one base away. The rearrangement joins TRBV6-5 to TRBJ2-7, with D possibly being TRBD2 (5 bases). The CDR3 length is 16 residues. From germline, CDR1 is MNHEY and CDR2 SVGAGI. The CDR3: CASSYPLERFSYEQHF. The CDR3, as DNA: TGTGCCAGCAGTTACCCTCTCGAGCGGTTCTCCTACGAGCAGCACTTC.

This clonotype was picked up many times. The chain joins TRBV12-3 or TRBV12-4 to TRBJ2-3; 8 bases are shared with TRBD1. Trimming at V came to 2 bases and at J to 0 bases, leaving 13 bases not matched to a gene. The CDR3 sequence is 19 residues long. The CDR3, as DNA: TGTGCCAGCAGTTTATCAATTACAGGGGGTAAAACTAGCACAGATACGCAGTATTTT. It codes for CASSLSITGGKTSTDTQYF.

The chain carries TRBV7-3 and TRBJ2-3; the match to TRBD2 covers 11 bases. The V segment lost 5 bases and the J segment 4 bases; nucleotides outside the gene matches: 8. Germline V gene sequence: CDR1 SGHTA, CDR2 FQGTGA. The length of the CDR3 is 16 residues. DNA of the CDR3: TGTGCCAGCAGCCCAGGGACTAGCGGACCTCCAGATACGCAGTATTTT. Its protein product is CASSPGTSGPPDTQYF.

Ten or more counts support this clonotype. The rearrangement links TRBV18 to TRBJ2-1; 7 bases map to TRBD2. The V and J ends lost 2 bases and 4 bases, in that order; junction bases with no gene match: 8. CDR1 KGHSH and CDR2 LQKENI come from the germline V gene. The CDR3 runs 16 residues. The CDR3 DNA reads as TGTGCCAGCTCACCAACTCGACTAGCAGGTTACAATGAGCAGTTCTTC. It specifies CASSPTRLAGYNEQFF.

This clonotype was counted at least ten times. The junction does not match germline at one end; this may be a read error. The chain recombines TRBV12-3 or TRBV12-4 with TRBJ1-2; D remains unclear. The CDR3 has 12 amino acids. The CDR3 nucleotides read TGTGCCAGCAGTTTTGTTCCCTATGACTACACCTTC. Residues: CASSFVPYDYTF.

This clonotype has ten or more counts. The chain couples TRBV7-8 to TRBJ2-5; TRBD2 is a possible D gene (5 bases). Germline assignment: CDR1 SGHVS and CDR2 FQNEAQ. V was clipped by 5 bases and J by 1 base, with 20 bases between them. CDR3 length: 17 amino acids. The CDR3 DNA reads as TGTGCCAGCAGCCCACCTGAGGGAAGGACGCGCCAAGAGACCCAGTACTTC. It encodes CASSPPEGRTRQETQYF.

This clonotype appeared many times. This chain links TRBV11-3 with TRBJ2-3, with 10 bases lining up with TRBD2. Germline values: CDR1 SGHNT, CDR2 YENEEA. This CDR3 has 13 amino acids. The ends lost 5 bases at V and 8 bases at J; junction bases unmatched: 4. CDR3 sequence (DNA): TGTGCCAGCAGCCCCCGGACTAGCGGTACGCAGTATTTT. This sequence encodes CASSPRTSGTQYF.

The sample holds many counts of this clonotype. This sequence joins TRBV19 and TRBJ1-1; 8 bases agree with TRBD1. CDR3 length equals 16 residues. V trimming: 6 bases; J trimming: 0 bases; junction bases outside the gene matches: 9. CDR1 and CDR2 (germline): LNHDA, SQIVND (reference sequence). The DNA for the CDR3 is TGTGCCAGTAGGAGACAGGGGATCGGTATGAACACTGAAGCTTTCTTT. It is translated as CASRRQGIGMNTEAFF.